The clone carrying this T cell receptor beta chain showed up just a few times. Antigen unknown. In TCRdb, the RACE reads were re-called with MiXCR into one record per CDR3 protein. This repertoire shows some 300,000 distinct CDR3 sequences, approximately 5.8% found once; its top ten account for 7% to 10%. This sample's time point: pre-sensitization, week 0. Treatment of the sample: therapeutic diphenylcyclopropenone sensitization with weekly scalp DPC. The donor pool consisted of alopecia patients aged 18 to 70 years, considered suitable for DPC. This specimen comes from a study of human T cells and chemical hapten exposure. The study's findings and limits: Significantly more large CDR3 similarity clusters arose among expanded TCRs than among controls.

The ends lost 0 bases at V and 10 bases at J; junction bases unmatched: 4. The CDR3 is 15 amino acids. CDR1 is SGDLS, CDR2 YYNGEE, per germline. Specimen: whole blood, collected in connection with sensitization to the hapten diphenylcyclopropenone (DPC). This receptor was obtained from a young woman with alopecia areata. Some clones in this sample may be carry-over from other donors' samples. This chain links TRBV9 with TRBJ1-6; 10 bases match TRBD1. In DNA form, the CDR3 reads TGTGCCAGCAGCGTAGTGGGACAGGGGACCTCACCCCTCCACTTT. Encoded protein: CASSVVGQGTSPLHF. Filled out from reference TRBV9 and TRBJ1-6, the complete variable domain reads DSGVTQTPKHLITATGQRVTLRCSPRSGDLSVYWYQQSLDQGLQFLIQYYNGEERAKGNILERFSAQQFPDLHSELNLSSLELGDSALYFCASSVVGQGTSPLHFGNGTRLTVT.